This T cell receptor (beta chain) derives from a study of CD8+ T cells in alopecia areata. CDR3 size: 18 residues. Germline-derived CDR1 and CDR2 are SGHNT and YENEEA. The V end was cut by 5 bases, the J end by 5 bases, with 22 bases between. Lesional scalp punch biopsies and peripheral blood came from alopecia areata patients. Isolation of CD4+ and CD8+ T cells from PBMCs was achieved by sorting. Sequencing templates came from extracted RNA that was reverse transcribed into cDNA. Generated by immunoSEQ multiplex PCR, the TCRdb table keeps only in-frame clones and is missing some. The sample lists 150,000 to 200,000 clones, about 66% occurring once.

The V call is TRBV11-3, the J call TRBJ2-6, with no clear D. The sequencing used CD8+ T cells sorted from blood, collected at week 0. This sequence was found in a human donor with alopecia areata. The chain's CDR3 is CASSKNQSRQSRANVLTF. For the CDR3, the DNA is TGTGCCAGCAGCAAAAATCAATCTCGACAAAGTCGGGCCAACGTCCTGACTTTC. Supplemented by reference TRBV11-3 and TRBJ2-6, the full variable domain reads EAGVVQSPRYKIIEKKQPVAFWCNPISGHNTLYWYLQNLGQGPELLIRYENEEAVDDSQLPKDRFSAERLKGVDSTLKIQPAELGDSAVYLCASSKNQSRQSRANVLTFGAGSRLTVL.